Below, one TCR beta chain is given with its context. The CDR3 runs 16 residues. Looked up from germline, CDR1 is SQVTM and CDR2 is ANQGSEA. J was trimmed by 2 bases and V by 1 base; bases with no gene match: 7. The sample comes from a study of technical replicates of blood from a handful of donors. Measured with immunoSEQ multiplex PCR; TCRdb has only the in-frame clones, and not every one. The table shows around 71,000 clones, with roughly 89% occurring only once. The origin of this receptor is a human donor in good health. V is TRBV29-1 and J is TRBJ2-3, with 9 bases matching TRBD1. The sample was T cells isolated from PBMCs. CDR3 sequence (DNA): TGCAGCGTTGAAGGGGGACAGGGTCGGCACACAGATACGCAGTATTTT. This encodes CSVEGGQGRHTDTQYF.